This T cell receptor (beta chain) was documented in a study of blood T cell repertoires in COVID-19. Study details: Sites in the United States, Italy and Spain provided acute and convalescent COVID-19 samples. PBMCs, B-cell-depleted T cells, or T cells provided the cDNA or gDNA that made up the material.

Cohorts were assigned according to the clinical history that participants reported. The repertoire was sequenced with immunoSEQ multiplex PCR; TCRdb's copy has only in-frame clones and lacks some. The table lists a few hundred thousand clones, about 89% of them singletons, with more than 1.5% in the top ten. The sequence was obtained from a man aged 35 to 55 in a cohort exposed to, infected with or recovered from COVID-19 (not recorded which). The sample was PBMCs or T cells enriched from blood (not recorded which).

The CDR3 spells CASSRSEGTDTQYF. The CDR3 DNA reads TGTGCCAGCAGCCGGTCCGAGGGCACAGATACGCAGTATTTT. This sequence joins TRBV6-4 and TRBJ2-3; D remains unclear. The CDR3 covers 14 residues. Germline CDR1 reads MRHNA; CDR2 reads SNTAGT. The germline V and J ends were trimmed by 6 bases and 1 base, with 11 bases remaining between them.